Following are 27 T cell receptor beta chains from one sample sequenced in a study of shared clonotypes between healthy human individuals. TCRdb's table, derived via immunoSEQ multiplex PCR, lists solely in-frame clones and lacks some. The table lists about 960,000 clones, approximately 76% of them singletons. Sequencing was carried out using memory CD4+ T cells sorted from blood. Subset denoted: CD45RA-negative fraction. The receptors come from a young man in good health.

The chain joins TRBV7-2 to TRBJ1-3, with TRBD1 matching over 10 bases. Germline V gene lookup returns CDR1 SGHTA and CDR2 FQGNSA. This CDR3 region has 15 residues. The J segment lost 6 bases and the V segment lost 5 bases, leaving 7 bases of the junction unmatched. This chain's CDR3 is CASSLRQGAVNTIYF. CDR3 bases: TGTGCCAGCAGCCTCCGACAGGGGGCTGTAAACACCATATATTTT. The complete variable domain, with remaining parts taken from reference TRBV7-2 and TRBJ1-3, reads GAGVSQSPSNKVTEKGKDVELRCDPISGHTALYWYRQSLGQGLEFLIYFQGNSAPDKSGLPSDRFSAERTGGSVSTLTIQRTQQEDSAVYLCASSLRQGAVNTIYFGEGSWLTVV.

The chain employs TRBV11-3 and TRBJ1-4; D perhaps matches TRBD1 (6 bases). The CDR3 is 16 amino acids. The V end lost 0 bases, the J end lost 7 bases, and 15 bases lay between the germline ends. Germline V gene sequence: CDR1 SGHNT, CDR2 YENEEA. CDR3 sequence (DNA): TGTGCCAGCAGCTTAGACGATCACAGGGTCGGTGAAAAACTGTTTTTT. This gives the protein CASSLDDHRVGEKLFF.

This clone appeared once. The V and J genes are TRBV11-2 and TRBJ2-7; 9 nucleotides agree with TRBD2. CDR3 size: 15 residues. V gave up 5 bases and J gave up 2 bases; unmatched junction bases: 7. Germline V lookup: CDR1 SGHAT, CDR2 FQNNGV. The CDR3 protein is CASSISGGPPYEQYF. CDR3 nucleotides: TGTGCCAGCAGCATCAGCGGGGGGCCTCCCTACGAGCAGTACTTC.

The gene calls are TRBV30 and TRBJ2-3, with a possible D match to TRBD1 (5 bases). The CDR3 extends over 14 amino acids. Germline V gives CDR1 GTSNPN, CDR2 SVGIG (reference sequence). V was pared by 1 base and J by 1 base, with 9 bases between. The CDR3 region is CAWSGQGGTDTQYF. CDR3 in DNA: TGTGCCTGGAGTGGACAAGGGGGCACAGATACGCAGTATTTT.

As concerns this clone: This same CDR3 is encoded by further DNA sequences in the sample. V is TRBV6-5 and J is TRBJ2-7, with 10 bases identical to TRBD2. CDR1 is MNHEY and CDR2 is SVGAGI in the germline V gene. The CDR3 is made up of 14 amino acids. V lost 6 bases and J lost 2; bases outside the gene matches: 4. The CDR3 coding sequence is TGTGCCAGCAGATTAGCGGGAGGCGCCTACGAGCAGTACTTC. It yields the protein CASRLAGGAYEQYF.

CDR3 DNA: TGTGCCAGCAGTTACTCGAGCCAGGGCCACACTGAAGCTTTCTTT. It translates to CASSYSSQGHTEAFF. The V gene is TRBV6-5, the J gene TRBJ1-1; tentative D call: TRBD1 (5 bases). The CDR3 loop spans 15 amino acids. The V and J ends lost 0 bases and 3 bases respectively, with 11 bases between them. The germline V gene has CDR1 MNHEY and CDR2 SVGAGI.

This clone was seen more than once but under ten times. The J gene is TRBJ1-2, the V gene TRBV7-2, with D uncertain. Per germline, CDR1 SGHTA and CDR2 FQGNSA. The length of the CDR3 is 12 residues. V was shortened by 3 bases and J by 5 bases, with 7 bases between the two germline ends. The CDR3 spells CASSFVEYGYTF. The CDR3 DNA reads as TGTGCCAGCAGCTTTGTTGAGTATGGCTACACCTTC.

J is TRBJ1-2 and V is TRBV5-1; 8 positions match TRBD1. This CDR3 spans 14 amino acids. Unmatched junction bases numbered 6, after V lost 4 bases and J lost 4 bases. Looked up from germline, CDR1 is SGHRS and CDR2 is YFSETQ. In DNA form, the CDR3 reads TGCGCCAGCAGCCCAGGGACAGGTCTCTATGGCTACACCTTC. This codes for CASSPGTGLYGYTF.

J is TRBJ1-5 and V is TRBV23-1; D perhaps matches TRBD1 (6 bases). TRBV23-1 is given ORF status, its function remaining uncertain. The germline V and J ends were trimmed by 4 bases and 1 base, with 17 bases remaining between them. The CDR3 extends over 17 amino acids. The CDR3 loop is CASSRPGTPWSNQPQHF. The CDR3 nucleotides are TGCGCCAGCAGTCGTCCTGGGACACCGTGGAGCAATCAGCCCCAGCATTTT.

The chain has TRBV4-1 and TRBJ2-5; D gene uncertain. V lost 0 bases to trimming and J lost 2 bases, with 13 bases between them. Germline CDR1 is MGHRA and CDR2 is YSYEKL. There are 16 residues in the CDR3. CDR3 amino acids: CASSQDLTARQETQYF. Written as DNA, the CDR3 is TGCGCCAGCAGCCAAGATCTGACGGCTCGTCAAGAGACCCAGTACTTC.

As to this clone: A much larger clone lies a single base off, so this may be a read error. The chain joins TRBV6-5 to TRBJ2-7, with 7 bases aligning to TRBD1. The CDR3 has 12 amino acids. Germline V gives CDR1 MNHEY, CDR2 SVGAGI. The V and J ends lost 5 bases and 4 bases, in that order; junction bases with no gene match: 2. Here the CDR3 reads CASSEQGYEQYF. The CDR3 nucleotides read TGTGCCAGCAGTGAACAGGGGTACGAGCAGTACTTC.

This clone came up once. The chain is built from TRBV7-6 and TRBJ2-1; 12 nucleotides line up with TRBD2. Germline values: CDR1 SGHVS, CDR2 FNYEAQ. The CDR3 contains 15 residues. The ends lost 3 bases at V and 6 bases at J; junction bases unmatched: 3. In DNA form, the CDR3 reads TGTGCCAGCAGCTTTCTAGCGGGAGGGAGCAATGAGCAGTTCTTC. Its translation is CASSFLAGGSNEQFF.

Here the CDR3 reads CASRATGLSGANVLTF. The CDR3 DNA is TGCGCCAGCAGGGCCACAGGTCTCTCTGGGGCCAACGTCCTGACTTTC. J is TRBJ2-6 and V is TRBV5-1; possible D gene TRBD1, 5 bases. Germline-derived CDR1 and CDR2 are SGHRS and YFSETQ. The CDR3 runs 16 residues. V shed 5 bases and J shed 0 bases, with 12 bases lying between them. Looking up the rest from reference TRBV5-1 and TRBJ2-6 gives the full variable domain: KAGVTQTPRYLIKTRGQQVTLSCSPISGHRSVSWYQQTPGQGLQFLFEYFSETQRNKGNFPGRFSGRQFSNSRSEMNVSTLELGDSALYLCASRATGLSGANVLTFGAGSRLTVL.

The chain uses TRBV18 and TRBJ2-7; no clear D. The length of the CDR3 is 15 residues. Trimming pared 6 bases from V and 2 bases from J, leaving 17 bases between. Germline CDR1 is KGHSH and CDR2 is LQKENI. The CDR3 reads CASSKPFAAPYEQYF. CDR3 sequence (DNA): TGTGCCAGCTCCAAGCCATTTGCGGCCCCCTACGAGCAGTACTTC.

The table lists this clone with a count of one. The V and J genes are TRBV29-1 and TRBJ2-3, with 9 bases identical to TRBD1. V dropped 4 bases and J dropped 3; count of bases not matched to a gene: 5. Germline V gives CDR1 SQVTM, CDR2 ANQGSEA. The length of the CDR3 is 14 residues. The CDR3 loop reads CSVGQGVLTDTQYF. The CDR3 bases are TGCAGCGTTGGACAGGGGGTTTTGACAGATACGCAGTATTTT.

Notes on this clone: Other DNA sequences in the sample encode the same CDR3. J is TRBJ2-1 and V is TRBV2; the D is unclear. In germline, CDR1 is SNHLY, CDR2 FYNNEI. There are 11 residues in the CDR3. Trimming stripped 8 bases from V and 3 bases from J, with 5 bases between. DNA for the CDR3: TGTGCCAGCCGGAGCTACAATGAGCAGTTCTTC. Amino acids: CASRSYNEQFF.

CDR3 coding DNA: TGTGCCAGCACCTCCGATGACAGGGCGGGGTATGGCTACACCTTC. It yields the protein CASTSDDRAGYGYTF. The chain employs TRBV2 and TRBJ1-2; 7 bases are a match to TRBD1. This CDR3 is built from 15 residues. Germline V CDR1 and CDR2: SNHLY, FYNNEI. Losses at the gene ends were 7 bases for V and 5 bases for J; bases not matched to a gene: 13.

Comments on this clone: The same CDR3 also results from other DNA sequences found in this sample. V usage is TRBV6-5 and J usage is TRBJ1-2; no clear D gene. This CDR3 contains 13 residues. Between the trimmed V and J ends, which lost 2 bases and 4 bases, there was a span of 8 bases. Germline V lookup: CDR1 MNHEY, CDR2 SVGAGI. CDR3 in amino acids: CASSYVGFYGYTF. CDR3 in DNA: TGTGCCAGCAGTTACGTCGGCTTCTATGGCTACACCTTC.

Comments on this clone: Other DNA sequences within the sample encode an identical CDR3. The CDR3 DNA sequence: TGTGCCAGTAGTATAGAAGGGTCCAATCAGCCCCAGCATTTT. It codes for CASSIEGSNQPQHF. The chain is built from TRBV19 and TRBJ1-5; D is undetermined. This CDR3 contains 14 residues. CDR1 and CDR2 from the germline V gene are LNHDA and SQIVND (reference sequence). Trimming took off 0 bases at V and 3 bases at J, with 6 bases between the two ends.

V is TRBV5-4 and J is TRBJ2-1; a weak D match, TRBD2 (5 bases). V lost 2 bases to trimming and J lost 7 bases, with 13 bases between them. The CDR3 sequence is 14 residues long. Germline-derived CDR1 and CDR2 are SGHNT and YYREEE (reference sequence). Here the CDR3 reads CASSFDPGTNEQFF. In DNA, the CDR3 is TGTGCCAGCAGCTTCGATCCGGGAACGAATGAGCAGTTCTTC. Full variable domain (rest looked up from reference TRBV5-4 and TRBJ2-1): ETGVTQSPTHLIKTRGQQVTLRCSSQSGHNTVSWYQQALGQGPQFIFQYYREEENGRGNFPPRFSGLQFPNYSSELNVNALELDDSALYLCASSFDPGTNEQFFGPGTRLTVL.

The chain employs TRBV18 and TRBJ1-2; perhaps TRBD1 as D (5 bases). The germline V gene has CDR1 KGHSH and CDR2 LQKENI. The CDR3 covers 13 residues. Trimming shortened V by 3 bases and J by 3 bases, and 8 bases separated the two germline ends. For the CDR3, the DNA is TGTGCCAGCTCACCTATGGGGGACTATGGCTACACCTTC. This gives the protein CASSPMGDYGYTF.

The gene calls are TRBV4-1 and TRBJ1-6; perhaps TRBD1 as D (6 bases). Trimming left V 0 bases short and J 7 bases short, with 13 bases between. This CDR3 region has 16 residues. The germline V gene has CDR1 MGHRA and CDR2 YSYEKL. DNA of the CDR3: TGCGCCAGCAGCCAAGACGGGCAGGGGCGAAATTCACCCCTCCACTTT. Encoded protein: CASSQDGQGRNSPLHF.

The chain has TRBV4-3 and TRBJ2-3; TRBD2 matches 10 bases. The CDR3 length is 15 residues. Germline CDR1 reads LGHNA; CDR2 reads YSLEER. Germline trimming cut 4 bases from V and 1 base from J; bases unmatched to any gene: 2. DNA for the CDR3: TGCGCCAGCAGCCCAGCGGGAGGGGGCACAGATACGCAGTATTTT. This encodes CASSPAGGGTDTQYF.

V and J are TRBV29-1 and TRBJ2-3; D call uncertain. Germline values: CDR1 SQVTM, CDR2 ANQGSEA. The V end was cut by 4 bases, the J end by 0 bases, with 8 bases between. The length of the CDR3 is 13 residues. The CDR3 DNA sequence: TGCAGCGTTGTCCAGAGTAGCACAGATACGCAGTATTTT. Its translation: CSVVQSSTDTQYF.

This clone was found a few times. V usage is TRBV2 and J usage is TRBJ2-7, with D hard to call. The germline V gene encodes CDR1 SNHLY and CDR2 FYNNEI. The CDR3 has 13 amino acids. Trimming removed 3 bases at V and 6 bases at J, with 12 bases between. CDR3 sequence: CASSEDPRAEQYF. For the CDR3, the DNA is TGTGCCAGCAGTGAGGACCCCCGCGCCGAGCAGTACTTC.

The chain couples TRBV19 to TRBJ1-5, with D tentatively TRBD1 (6 bases). The CDR3 length is 12 residues. Trimming left V 3 bases short and J 6 bases short, with 6 bases between. Per germline, CDR1 LNHDA and CDR2 SQIVND (reference sequence). As DNA, the CDR3 is TGTGCCAGTAGTATCAGGGGTCAGCCCCAGCATTTT. Encoded protein: CASSIRGQPQHF.

The rearrangement uses TRBV6-1 and TRBJ1-5; D is perhaps TRBD1 (5 bases). CDR1 and CDR2 (germline): MNHNS, SASEGT. V lost 4 bases, J lost 1 base, and 20 bases lay in between. This CDR3 comprises 18 residues. The CDR3 spells CASSGGLRGRISNQPQHF. The CDR3 DNA reads TGTGCCAGCAGTGGGGGCCTACGGGGTAGGATAAGCAATCAGCCCCAGCATTTT.